Presented here are 17 T cell receptor beta chains from one specimen sequenced in a study of T cells in narcolepsy. Method: immunoSEQ multiplex PCR; TCRdb's copy keeps in-frame clones and lacks some. The table shows about 26,000 clones, with roughly 80% occurring only once. The sequencing input was memory (CD45RA-) CD4+ T cells from blood. These receptors were taken from a human donor in good health.

The sample holds one count of this clone. Compared with germline, one end of the junction differs, possibly owing to a read error. V gene TRBV7-7 combines with J gene TRBJ2-2; 12 positions agree with TRBD1. The CDR3 has 15 residues. CDR1 SSHAT and CDR2 FNYEAQ come from the germline V gene (reference sequence). CDR3 loop: CASSTGQGATGELFF. The CDR3 region has the DNA TGTGCTAGCAGCACGGGACAGGGGGCCACCGGGGAGCTGTTTTTT.

The chain has TRBV4-2 and TRBJ2-3; 8 positions match TRBD2. The CDR3 consists of 15 residues. V shed 4 bases, J shed 4 bases, and the junction held 7 bases outside the gene matches. Germline assignment: CDR1 LGHNA and CDR2 YNFKEQ. CDR3: CASSPRLAGPDTQYF. The CDR3 coding sequence is TGTGCCAGCAGCCCGCGTTTAGCGGGGCCAGATACGCAGTATTTT.

The chain couples TRBV9 to TRBJ2-3; D not certain. The CDR3 loop spans 15 amino acids. Deletions cut 1 base from V and 0 bases from J, with 9 bases between. Germline lookup yields CDR1 SGDLS and CDR2 YYNGEE. CDR3 protein: CASSVLGWSTDTQYF. The CDR3, as DNA: TGTGCCAGCAGCGTATTAGGATGGAGCACAGATACGCAGTATTTT.

The chain combines TRBV7-9 with TRBJ2-5, with 8 bases identical to TRBD1. CDR1 is SEHNR and CDR2 is FQNEAQ in the germline V gene (reference sequence). There are 15 residues in the CDR3. V lost 3 bases to trimming and J lost 5 bases; unmatched junction nucleotides: 8. CDR3 in DNA: TGTGCCAGCAGCTTGGATGGGACAGGCTACGAGACCCAGTACTTC. Protein product: CASSLDGTGYETQYF.

This clone was observed a handful of times. The V and J genes are TRBV7-2 and TRBJ1-5; no clear D gene. The germline V and J ends were trimmed by 1 base and 3 bases, with 4 bases remaining between them. The CDR3 spans 13 residues. Germline V CDR1 and CDR2: SGHTA, FQGNSA. CDR3 nucleotides: TGTGCCAGCAGCTTAGGCTTCAATCAGCCCCAGCATTTT. It codes for CASSLGFNQPQHF.

The J gene is TRBJ2-1, the V gene TRBV18; D may be TRBD2 (6 bases). The CDR3 totals 15 residues. CDR1 and CDR2 (germline): KGHSH, LQKENI. Trimming shortened V by 2 bases and J by 5 bases, and 13 bases separated the two germline ends. The CDR3 bases are TGTGCCAGCTCACCAGAGGCGCGGGGAAACAATGAGCAGTTCTTC. As protein: CASSPEARGNNEQFF.

CDR3 bases: TGTGCCAGCAGCTTAGGGGGGACCACAGATACGCAGTATTTT. Protein product: CASSLGGTTDTQYF. V and J are TRBV7-2 and TRBJ2-3; D tentatively reads TRBD1 or TRBD2 (5 bases each). Germline-derived CDR1 and CDR2 are SGHTA and FQGNSA. The V end was cut by 1 base, the J end by 2 bases, with 7 bases between. The length of the CDR3 is 14 residues.

This clone was found once. The rearrangement uses TRBV6-4 and TRBJ2-1, with TRBD2 as a possible D gene (7 bases). Trimming removed 6 bases at V and 5 bases at J, with 17 bases between. Germline lookup yields CDR1 MRHNA and CDR2 SNTAGT. The CDR3 spans 15 residues. The chain's CDR3 is CASSARGGPNNEQFF. For the CDR3, the DNA is TGTGCCAGCAGCGCGAGGGGGGGGCCCAACAATGAGCAGTTCTTC.

The chain carries TRBV6-5 and TRBJ1-2; unclear D gene. This CDR3 has 15 amino acids. Germline V CDR1 and CDR2: MNHEY, SVGAGI. Trimming took off 0 bases at V and 6 bases at J, with 14 bases between the two ends. CDR3 region: CASSYSGWLLNGYTF. The DNA for the CDR3 is TGTGCCAGCAGTTACTCGGGCTGGCTTCTGAATGGCTACACCTTC.

The V and J genes are TRBV12-5 and TRBJ2-7; D gene ambiguous. Germline CDR1 reads LGHNT; CDR2 reads FRNRAP. V was cut by 6 bases and J by 0 bases, with 15 bases left in between. CDR3 size: 15 residues. The CDR3 region is CASGPRGSYSYEQYF. For the CDR3, the DNA is TGTGCTAGTGGCCCTCGCGGATCTTACTCCTACGAGCAGTACTTC.

This CDR3 reads CASSFRDGPQETQYF. CDR3 bases: TGTGCCAGCAGCTTCCGAGACGGACCACAAGAGACCCAGTACTTC. J is TRBJ2-5 and V is TRBV11-3; the D is unclear. Per the germline V gene, CDR1 is SGHNT and CDR2 is YENEEA. The V gene lost 3 bases and the J gene lost 2 bases, with 13 bases spanning the gap. The CDR3 extends over 15 amino acids. Full variable domain (rest looked up from reference TRBV11-3 and TRBJ2-5): EAGVVQSPRYKIIEKKQPVAFWCNPISGHNTLYWYLQNLGQGPELLIRYENEEAVDDSQLPKDRFSAERLKGVDSTLKIQPAELGDSAVYLCASSFRDGPQETQYFGPGTRLLVL.

The chain uses TRBV5-1 and TRBJ2-3; either TRBD1 or TRBD2 may fit D (5 bases each). From germline, CDR1 is SGHRS and CDR2 YFSETQ. This CDR3 contains 17 residues. V shed 0 bases and J shed 0 bases, with 14 bases lying between them. CDR3 protein: CASSLVGPSSSTDTQYF. CDR3 bases: TGCGCCAGCAGCTTGGTGGGACCTTCATCTAGCACAGATACGCAGTATTTT.

The chain joins TRBV7-9 to TRBJ2-3; TRBD1 matches 8 bases. Trimming cost V 2 bases and J 5 bases; bases outside gene matches: 9. The CDR3 has 16 amino acids. Germline V lookup: CDR1 SEHNR, CDR2 FQNEAQ (reference sequence). This CDR3 is CASSLKVTGEQDTQYF. The DNA of the CDR3 is TGTGCCAGCAGCTTAAAGGTGACAGGGGAGCAAGATACGCAGTATTTT.

CDR3 DNA: TGTGCCTGGAGGGGGGCGGCCAGCTCTGGAAACACCATATATTTT. Translation gives CAWRGAASSGNTIYF. The rearrangement links TRBV30 to TRBJ1-3; the D gene is possibly TRBD1 (6 bases). The CDR3 is made up of 15 amino acids. Germline CDR1 reads GTSNPN; CDR2 reads SVGIG (reference sequence). V lost 3 bases, J lost 0 bases, and 12 bases lay in between.

This clone has only a few counts. The rearrangement joins TRBV6-1 to TRBJ1-2; 9 bases match TRBD1. Per germline, CDR1 MNHNS and CDR2 SASEGT. CDR3 length: 16 residues. After removal of 0 bases from V and 4 bases from J, the junction contained 6 bases not matched to a gene. CDR3 sequence reads: CASSEAGTGSSYGYTF. The CDR3 nucleotides are TGTGCCAGCAGTGAAGCTGGGACAGGGAGTAGCTATGGCTACACCTTC.

The chain couples TRBV11-3 to TRBJ2-1, with D possibly matching TRBD1 (5 bases). Trimming pared 7 bases from V and 0 bases from J, leaving 13 bases between. The germline CDR1 and CDR2 sequences are SGHNT and YENEEA. CDR3 size: 15 residues. The CDR3 sequence is CASTSCRASYNEQFF. The CDR3 bases are TGTGCCAGCACTTCATGCAGGGCCTCCTACAATGAGCAGTTCTTC.

CDR3 bases: TGCGCCAGCAGCCAAGAAGCGAATTCACCCCTCCACTTT. Protein: CASSQEANSPLHF. This chain links TRBV4-3 with TRBJ1-6, with D uncertain. Germline assignment: CDR1 LGHNA and CDR2 YSLEER. The V end was cut by 0 bases, the J end by 7 bases, with 4 bases between. CDR3 size: 13 residues.